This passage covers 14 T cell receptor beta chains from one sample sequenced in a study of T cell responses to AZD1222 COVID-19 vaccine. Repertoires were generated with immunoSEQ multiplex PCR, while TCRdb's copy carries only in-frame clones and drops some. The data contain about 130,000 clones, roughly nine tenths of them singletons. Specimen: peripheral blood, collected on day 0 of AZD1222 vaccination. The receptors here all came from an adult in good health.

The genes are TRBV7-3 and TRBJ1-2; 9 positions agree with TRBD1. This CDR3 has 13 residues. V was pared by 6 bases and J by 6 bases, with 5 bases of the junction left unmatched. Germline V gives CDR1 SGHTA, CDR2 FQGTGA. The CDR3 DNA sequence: TGTGCCAGCAGTCCACGACAGGGGGATGGCTACACCTTC. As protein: CASSPRQGDGYTF.

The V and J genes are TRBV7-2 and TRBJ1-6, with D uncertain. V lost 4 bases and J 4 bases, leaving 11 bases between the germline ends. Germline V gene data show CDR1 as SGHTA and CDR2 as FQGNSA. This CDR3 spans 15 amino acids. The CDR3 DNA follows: TGTGCCAGCAGCTCTCTACCTGGGTATAATTCACCCCTCCACTTT. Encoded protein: CASSSLPGYNSPLHF.

CDR3 sequence: CASSQEVAGEQPQHF. The CDR3 bases are TGTGCCAGCAGCCAAGAAGTTGCAGGGGAACAGCCCCAGCATTTT. The gene calls are TRBV4-2 and TRBJ1-5, with a weak D call TRBD1 (6 bases). V was trimmed by 0 bases and J by 7 bases, leaving 13 bases between them. The CDR3 consists of 15 residues. The germline gives CDR1 LGHNA, CDR2 YNFKEQ.

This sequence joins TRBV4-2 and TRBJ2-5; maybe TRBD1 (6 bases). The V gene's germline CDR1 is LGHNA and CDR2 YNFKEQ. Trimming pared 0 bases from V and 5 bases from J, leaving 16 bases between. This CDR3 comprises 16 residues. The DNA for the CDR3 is TGTGCCAGCAGCCAAGAGGCGAGGGGTGGGGGCGAGACCCAGTACTTC. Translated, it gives CASSQEARGGGETQYF.

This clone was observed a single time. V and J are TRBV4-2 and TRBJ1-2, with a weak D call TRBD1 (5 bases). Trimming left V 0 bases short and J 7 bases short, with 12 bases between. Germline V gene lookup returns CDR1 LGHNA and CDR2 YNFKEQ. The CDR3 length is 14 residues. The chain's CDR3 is CASSQEVQGSGYTF. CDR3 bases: TGTGCCAGCAGCCAAGAGGTCCAGGGAAGTGGCTACACCTTC.

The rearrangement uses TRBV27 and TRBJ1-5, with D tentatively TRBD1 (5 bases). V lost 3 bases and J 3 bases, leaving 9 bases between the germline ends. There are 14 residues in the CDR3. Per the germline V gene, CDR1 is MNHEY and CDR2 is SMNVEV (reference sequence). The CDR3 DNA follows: TGTGCCAGCAGTTTGGGGGGTCTCAATCAGCCCCAGCATTTT. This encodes CASSLGGLNQPQHF.

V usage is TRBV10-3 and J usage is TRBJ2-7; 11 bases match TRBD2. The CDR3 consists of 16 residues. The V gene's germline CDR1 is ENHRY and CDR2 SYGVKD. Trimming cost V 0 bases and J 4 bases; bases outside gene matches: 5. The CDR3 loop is CAISESTTSGGYEQYF. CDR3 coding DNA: TGTGCCATCAGTGAGTCGACCACTAGCGGGGGTTACGAGCAGTACTTC.

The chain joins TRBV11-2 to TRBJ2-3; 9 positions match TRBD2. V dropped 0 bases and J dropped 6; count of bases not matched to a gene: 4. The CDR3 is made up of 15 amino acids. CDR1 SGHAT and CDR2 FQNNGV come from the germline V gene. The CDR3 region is CASSLEGAGGDTQYF. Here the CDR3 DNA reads TGTGCCAGCAGCTTAGAGGGCGCGGGGGGGGATACGCAGTATTTT.

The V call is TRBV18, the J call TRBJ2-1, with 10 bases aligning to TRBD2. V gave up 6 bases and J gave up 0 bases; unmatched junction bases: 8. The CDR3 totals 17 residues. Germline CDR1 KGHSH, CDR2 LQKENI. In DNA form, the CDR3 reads TGTGCCAGCTCCCCAACTAGCGGGACCTCCTCCTACAATGAGCAGTTCTTC. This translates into CASSPTSGTSSYNEQFF.

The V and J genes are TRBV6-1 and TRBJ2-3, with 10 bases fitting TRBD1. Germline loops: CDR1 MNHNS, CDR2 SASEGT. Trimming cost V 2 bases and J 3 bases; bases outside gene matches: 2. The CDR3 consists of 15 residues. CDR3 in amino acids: CASSEPGQGTDTQYF. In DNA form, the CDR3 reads TGTGCCAGCAGTGAACCGGGACAGGGGACAGATACGCAGTATTTT.

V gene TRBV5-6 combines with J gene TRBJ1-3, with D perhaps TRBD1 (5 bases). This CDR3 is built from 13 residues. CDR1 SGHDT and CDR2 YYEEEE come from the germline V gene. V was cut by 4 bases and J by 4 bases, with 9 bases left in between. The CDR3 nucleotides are TGTGCCAGCAGCGGCAACAGGGGAAACACCATATATTTT. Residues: CASSGNRGNTIYF.

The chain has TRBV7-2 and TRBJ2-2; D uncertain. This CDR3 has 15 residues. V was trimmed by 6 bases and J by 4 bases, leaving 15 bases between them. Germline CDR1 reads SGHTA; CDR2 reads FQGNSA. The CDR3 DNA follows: TGTGCCAGCAGTTACCCCGGTGTGGGCACCGGGGAGCTGTTTTTT. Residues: CASSYPGVGTGELFF.

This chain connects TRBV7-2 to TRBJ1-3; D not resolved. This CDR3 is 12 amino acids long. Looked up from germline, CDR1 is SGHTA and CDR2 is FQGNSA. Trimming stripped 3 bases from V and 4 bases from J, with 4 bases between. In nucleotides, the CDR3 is TGTGCCAGCAGCTTTAGGGGAAACACCATATATTTT. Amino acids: CASSFRGNTIYF.

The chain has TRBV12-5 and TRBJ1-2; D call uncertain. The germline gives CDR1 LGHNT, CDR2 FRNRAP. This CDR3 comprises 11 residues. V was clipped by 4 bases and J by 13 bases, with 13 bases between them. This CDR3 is CASGYGRPGTF. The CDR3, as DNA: TGTGCTAGTGGTTACGGGCGTCCTGGCACCTTC.